This T cell receptor beta chain was obtained from a study of blood T cell repertoires in COVID-19 (dated by TCRdb to 2018 to 2021). Turning to the overall study: For ImmuneRACE Cohort 3, a participant was defined as recovered based on two consecutive negative NP/OP PCR tests, clearance by a healthcare professional, or resolution of symptoms. Samples from collaborators originated in the United States, Italy and Spain and spanned both the acute and convalescent phases of COVID-19. The prospective study material was composed of cDNA or gDNA derived from T cells, B-cell-depleted T cells, or PBMCs. Subjects who had been exposed to COVID-19, were actively infected with it, or had recovered from it provided the deeply sampled blood TCRbeta repertoires that made up the dataset. A freely available public database, intended as a resource for researchers studying the immune response to SARS-CoV-2, is where the repertoires were released. The samples were drawn from two sources: the first 160 participants of the ongoing ImmuneRACE study, and over 950 subjects contributed by 6 global collaborators. The sample metadata nearly always contained a de-identified subject ID, COVID-19 status, age in years and sex. Where available, HLA class I and class II types were taken from metadata supplied by the sample provider and were not determined by assay-based typing. The paper as a whole reports these results and caveats: The amount of clinical and demographic metadata varied by source and participant and was provided uncurated.

Measured from the cysteine to the phenylalanine, the CDR3 is 13 residues long. Of all the DNA, just the CDR3 is kept, 39 bases in frame from base 1. V is pruned by 3 bases and J by 6 bases, leaving 4 bases of the junction without a gene match. In the germline V gene (reference sequence), CDR1 corresponds to GTSNPN and CDR2 to SVGIG. TCRbeta CDR3 regions were amplified from genomic DNA using the immunoSEQ Assay, a bias-controlled multiplex PCR. Regarding the original processing steps: Within the assay, amplification of reference gene primers was used to estimate how many nucleated cells each sample contained. Sequence reads were collapsed and filtered to measure the absolute abundance of every unique TCRbeta CDR3 rearrangement. For each sample, productive Simpson clonality was calculated as the square root of Simpson's diversity index over productive rearrangements. In TCRdb, the immuneACCESS table is reduced to in-frame sequences with V and J assigned. These tables do not hold every clone; where another copy was compared, an unresolved V gene accounts for under half, and the others remain unexplained. Clone size and the V and J calls come from that table; the DNA yielded D and trimming. The sample profile shows 200,000 to 250,000 clones; about nine tenths of them were found once. The ten largest make up approximately 2.8% of the sample.

Participants in the prospective study were aged about 18 to 95 years, lived in some 24 United States geographic areas, and enrolled through a virtual design. To assign participants to cohorts, the prospective study relied on clinical history that participants themselves reported in a screening survey and a study questionnaire. In the prospective study, whole blood, serum and a nasopharyngeal or oropharyngeal swab were collected from each participant by mobile phlebotomists. Participants in the prospective study had the option to provide additional blood draws and questionnaires over a roughly 2-month period. Before DNA extraction, blood samples from the prospective study were shipped at room temperature or frozen. With regard to this clone: There is no known antigen for this receptor. No base qualities exist here, and no much larger clone lies one base off it. The same CDR3 arises from other DNA sequences in this sample as well.

The clonotype originates from a woman in her 50s in a cohort exposed to, infected with or recovered from COVID-19 (not recorded which). Source material: PBMCs or T cells enriched from blood (not recorded which). The chain is encoded by TRBV30 joined to TRBJ1-5; TRBD1 lines up with 8 middle nucleotides. This receptor has the CDR3 CAWSPQGAQPQHF. The bases are TGTGCCTGGAGCCCGCAGGGGGCTCAGCCCCAGCATTTT.